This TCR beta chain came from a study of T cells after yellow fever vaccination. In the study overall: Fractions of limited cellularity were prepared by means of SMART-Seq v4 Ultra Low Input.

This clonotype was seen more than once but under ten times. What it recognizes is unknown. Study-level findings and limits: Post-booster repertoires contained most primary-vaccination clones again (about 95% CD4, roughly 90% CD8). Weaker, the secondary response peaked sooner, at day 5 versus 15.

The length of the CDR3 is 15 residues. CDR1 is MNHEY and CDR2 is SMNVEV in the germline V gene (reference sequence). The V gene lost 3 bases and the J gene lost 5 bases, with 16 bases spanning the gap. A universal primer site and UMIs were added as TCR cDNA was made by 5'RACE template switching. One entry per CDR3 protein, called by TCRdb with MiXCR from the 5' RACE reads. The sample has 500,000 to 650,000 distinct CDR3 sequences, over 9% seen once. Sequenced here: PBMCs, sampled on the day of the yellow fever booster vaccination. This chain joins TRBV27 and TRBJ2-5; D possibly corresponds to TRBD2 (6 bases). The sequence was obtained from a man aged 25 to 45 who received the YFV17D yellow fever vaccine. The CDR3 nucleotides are TGTGCCAGCAGTTTGAAGGAGGGGAGAGGGGAGACCCAGTACTTC. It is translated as CASSLKEGRGETQYF.